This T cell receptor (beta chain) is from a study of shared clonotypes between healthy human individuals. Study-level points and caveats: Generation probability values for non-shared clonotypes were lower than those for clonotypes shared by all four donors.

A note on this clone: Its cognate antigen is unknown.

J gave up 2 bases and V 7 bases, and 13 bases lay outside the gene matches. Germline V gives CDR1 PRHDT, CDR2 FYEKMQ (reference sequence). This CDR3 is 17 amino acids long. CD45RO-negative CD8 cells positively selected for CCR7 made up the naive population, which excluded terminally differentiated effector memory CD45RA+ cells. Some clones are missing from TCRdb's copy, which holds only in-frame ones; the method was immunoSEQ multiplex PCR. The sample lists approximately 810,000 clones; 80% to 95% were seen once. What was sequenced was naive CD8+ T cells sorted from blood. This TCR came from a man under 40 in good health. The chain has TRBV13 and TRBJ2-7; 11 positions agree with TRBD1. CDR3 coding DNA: TGTGCCAGCACTCTAACCTCGGGACAGGGGGTGACCTACGAGCAGTACTTC. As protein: CASTLTSGQGVTYEQYF.